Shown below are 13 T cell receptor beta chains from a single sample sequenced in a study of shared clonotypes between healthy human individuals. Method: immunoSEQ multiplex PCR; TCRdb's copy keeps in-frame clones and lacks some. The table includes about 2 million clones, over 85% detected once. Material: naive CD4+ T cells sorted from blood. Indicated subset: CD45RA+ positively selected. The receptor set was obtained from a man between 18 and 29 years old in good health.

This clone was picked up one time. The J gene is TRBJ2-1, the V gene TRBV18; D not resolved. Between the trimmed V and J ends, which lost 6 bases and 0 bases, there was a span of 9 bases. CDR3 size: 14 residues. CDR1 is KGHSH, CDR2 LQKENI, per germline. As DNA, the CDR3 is TGTGCCAGCTCTAGCACCCGCTCCTACAATGAGCAGTTCTTC. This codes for CASSSTRSYNEQFF. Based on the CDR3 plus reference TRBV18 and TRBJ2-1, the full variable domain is NAGVMQNPRHLVRRRGQEARLRCSPMKGHSHVYWYRQLPEEGLKFMVYLQKENIIDESGMPKERFSAEFPKEGPSILRIQQVVRGDSAAYFCASSSTRSYNEQFFGPGTRLTVL.

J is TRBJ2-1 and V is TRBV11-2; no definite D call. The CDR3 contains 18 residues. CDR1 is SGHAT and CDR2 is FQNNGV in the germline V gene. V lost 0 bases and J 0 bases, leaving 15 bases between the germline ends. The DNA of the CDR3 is TGTGCCAGCAGCTTAGATGCGATTTCCTACCGCTCCTACAATGAGCAGTTCTTC. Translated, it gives CASSLDAISYRSYNEQFF.

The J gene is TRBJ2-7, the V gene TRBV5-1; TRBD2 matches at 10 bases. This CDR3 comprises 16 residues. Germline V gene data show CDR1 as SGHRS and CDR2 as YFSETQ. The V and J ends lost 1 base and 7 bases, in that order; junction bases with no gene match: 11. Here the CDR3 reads CASSLMTSGGAREQYF. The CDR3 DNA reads TGCGCCAGCAGCTTGATGACAAGCGGGGGGGCGAGAGAGCAGTACTTC.

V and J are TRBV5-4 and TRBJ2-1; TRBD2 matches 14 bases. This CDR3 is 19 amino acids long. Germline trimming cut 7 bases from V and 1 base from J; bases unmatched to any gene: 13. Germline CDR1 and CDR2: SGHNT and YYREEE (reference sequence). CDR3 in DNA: TGTGCCAGCCCCAGGAGGACTAGCGGGGGGCCGGTATCCTACAATGAGCAGTTCTTC. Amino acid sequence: CASPRRTSGGPVSYNEQFF.

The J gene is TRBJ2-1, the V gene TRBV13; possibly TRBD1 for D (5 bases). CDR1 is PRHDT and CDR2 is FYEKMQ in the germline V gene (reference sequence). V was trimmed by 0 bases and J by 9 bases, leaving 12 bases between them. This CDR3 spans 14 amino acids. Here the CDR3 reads CASSLGQGRGEQFF. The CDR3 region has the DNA TGTGCCAGCAGCTTAGGCCAGGGCAGAGGTGAGCAGTTCTTC.

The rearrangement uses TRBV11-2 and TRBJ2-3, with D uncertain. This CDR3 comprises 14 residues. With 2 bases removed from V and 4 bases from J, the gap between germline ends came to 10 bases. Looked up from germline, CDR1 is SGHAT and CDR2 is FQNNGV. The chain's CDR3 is CASSLLWGSDTQYF. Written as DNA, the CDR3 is TGTGCCAGCAGCTTACTATGGGGATCAGATACGCAGTATTTT.

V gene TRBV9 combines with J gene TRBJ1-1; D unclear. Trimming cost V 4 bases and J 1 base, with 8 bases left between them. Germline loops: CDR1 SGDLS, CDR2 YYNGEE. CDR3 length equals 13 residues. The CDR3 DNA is TGTGCCAGCAGCTATCGGTCGAACACTGAAGCTTTCTTT. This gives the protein CASSYRSNTEAFF.

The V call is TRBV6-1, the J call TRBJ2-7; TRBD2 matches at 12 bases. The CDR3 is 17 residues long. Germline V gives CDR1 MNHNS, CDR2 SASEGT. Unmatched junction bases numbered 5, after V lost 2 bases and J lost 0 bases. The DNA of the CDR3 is TGTGCCAGCAGTGAAATACTAGCGGGGGGAATCTCCTACGAGCAGTACTTC. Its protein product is CASSEILAGGISYEQYF.

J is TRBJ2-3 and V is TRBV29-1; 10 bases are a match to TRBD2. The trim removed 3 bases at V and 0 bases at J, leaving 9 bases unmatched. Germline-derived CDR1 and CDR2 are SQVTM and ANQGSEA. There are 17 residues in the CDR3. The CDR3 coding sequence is TGCAGCGTTGATATGATAGCGGGGGGATCTAGCACAGATACGCAGTATTTT. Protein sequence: CSVDMIAGGSSTDTQYF.

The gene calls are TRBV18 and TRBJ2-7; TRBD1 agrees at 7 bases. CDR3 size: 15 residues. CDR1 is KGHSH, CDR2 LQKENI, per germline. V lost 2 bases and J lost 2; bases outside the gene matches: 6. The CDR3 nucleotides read TGTGCCAGCTCACCAAACAGGGGAAACGCCTACGAGCAGTACTTC. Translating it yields CASSPNRGNAYEQYF.

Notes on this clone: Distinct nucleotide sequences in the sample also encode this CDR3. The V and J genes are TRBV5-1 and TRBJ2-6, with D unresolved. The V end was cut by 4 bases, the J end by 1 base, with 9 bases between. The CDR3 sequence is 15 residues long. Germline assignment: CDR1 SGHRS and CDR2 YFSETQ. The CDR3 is CASSQTGSGANVLTF. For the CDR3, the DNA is TGCGCCAGCAGCCAAACGGGTTCTGGGGCCAACGTCCTGACTTTC.

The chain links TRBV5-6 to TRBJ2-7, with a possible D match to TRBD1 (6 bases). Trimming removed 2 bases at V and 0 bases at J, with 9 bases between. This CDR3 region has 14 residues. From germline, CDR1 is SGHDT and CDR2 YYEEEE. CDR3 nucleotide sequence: TGTGCCAGCAGCTTCTCGGACAGCTCCTACGAGCAGTACTTC. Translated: CASSFSDSSYEQYF.

The CDR3 loop reads CASSLTPSGRHEQYF. The DNA of the CDR3 is TGTGCCAGCAGCTTAACCCCTAGCGGGAGACACGAGCAGTACTTC. This chain connects TRBV7-9 to TRBJ2-7; TRBD2 agrees at 10 bases. The CDR3 runs to 15 residues. Germline V lookup: CDR1 SEHNR, CDR2 FQNEAQ (reference sequence). V dropped 2 bases and J dropped 5; count of bases not matched to a gene: 6.